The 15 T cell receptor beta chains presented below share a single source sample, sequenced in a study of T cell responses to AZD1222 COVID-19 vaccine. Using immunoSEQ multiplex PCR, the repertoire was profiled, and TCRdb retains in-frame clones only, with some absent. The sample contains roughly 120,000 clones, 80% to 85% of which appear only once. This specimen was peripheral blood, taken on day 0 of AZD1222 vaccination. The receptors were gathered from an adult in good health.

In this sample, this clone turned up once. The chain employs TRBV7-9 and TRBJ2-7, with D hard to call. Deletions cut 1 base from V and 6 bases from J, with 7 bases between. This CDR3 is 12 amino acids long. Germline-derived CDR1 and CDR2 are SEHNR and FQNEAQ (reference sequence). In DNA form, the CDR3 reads TGTGCCAGCAGCTTAGTGTCAATCGAGCAGTACTTC. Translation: CASSLVSIEQYF.

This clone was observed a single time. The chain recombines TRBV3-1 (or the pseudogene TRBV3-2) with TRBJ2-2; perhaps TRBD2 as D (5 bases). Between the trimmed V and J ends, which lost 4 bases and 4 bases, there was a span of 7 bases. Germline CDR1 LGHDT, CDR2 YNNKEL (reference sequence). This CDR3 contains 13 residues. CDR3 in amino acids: CASSLEGTGELFF. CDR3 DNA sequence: TGTGCCAGCAGCCTTGAGGGCACCGGGGAGCTGTTTTTT.

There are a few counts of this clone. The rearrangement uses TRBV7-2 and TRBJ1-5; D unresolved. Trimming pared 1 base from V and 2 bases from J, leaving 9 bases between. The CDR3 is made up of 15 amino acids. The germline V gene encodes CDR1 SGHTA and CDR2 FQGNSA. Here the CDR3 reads CASSLDGVGNQPQHF. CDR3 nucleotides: TGTGCCAGCAGCTTAGATGGGGTTGGCAATCAGCCCCAGCATTTT.

The CDR3 spells CASNNNKQDTQYF. The CDR3 nucleotides read TGTGCCAGCAATAACAATAAGCAAGATACGCAGTATTTT. V usage is TRBV2 and J usage is TRBJ2-3; D uncertain. Germline V gene lookup returns CDR1 SNHLY and CDR2 FYNNEI. The CDR3 spans 13 residues. Trimming took 7 bases from V and 5 from J, leaving 13 bases between them.

DNA for the CDR3: TGTGCCAGCAGCCGGCCCGCGGGACAGGGAGACTCCTATGGCTTTGAAAAACTGTTTTTT. Translation: CASSRPAGQGDSYGFEKLFF. The V call is TRBV21-1, the J call TRBJ1-4; TRBD1 reflects the table's D call only, with no check against the DNA. TRBV21-1 is shown as a pseudogene. The CDR3 loop spans 20 amino acids.

Here the CDR3 reads CASKGGGATDTQYF. In DNA form, the CDR3 reads TGTGCCAGCAAGGGCGGGGGGGCCACAGATACGCAGTATTTT. This sequence joins TRBV13 and TRBJ2-3; 9 nucleotides match TRBD2. CDR3 length: 14 amino acids. The germline V gene encodes CDR1 PRHDT and CDR2 FYEKMQ (reference sequence). Trimming cost V 7 bases and J 2 bases; bases outside gene matches: 4.

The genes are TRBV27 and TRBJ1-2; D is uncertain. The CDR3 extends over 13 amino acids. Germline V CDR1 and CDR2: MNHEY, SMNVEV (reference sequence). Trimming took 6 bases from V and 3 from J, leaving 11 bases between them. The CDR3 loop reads CASSQGKYYGYTF. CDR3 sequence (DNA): TGTGCCAGCAGCCAAGGGAAGTACTATGGCTACACCTTC.

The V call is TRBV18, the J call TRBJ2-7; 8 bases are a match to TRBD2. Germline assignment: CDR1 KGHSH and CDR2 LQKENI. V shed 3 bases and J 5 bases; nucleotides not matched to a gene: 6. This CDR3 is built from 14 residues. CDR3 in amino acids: CASSPSGGADEQYF. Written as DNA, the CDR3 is TGTGCCAGCTCACCCTCCGGGGGGGCCGACGAGCAGTACTTC. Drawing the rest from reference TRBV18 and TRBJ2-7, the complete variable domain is NAGVMQNPRHLVRRRGQEARLRCSPMKGHSHVYWYRQLPEEGLKFMVYLQKENIIDESGMPKERFSAEFPKEGPSILRIQQVVRGDSAAYFCASSPSGGADEQYFGPGTRLTVT.

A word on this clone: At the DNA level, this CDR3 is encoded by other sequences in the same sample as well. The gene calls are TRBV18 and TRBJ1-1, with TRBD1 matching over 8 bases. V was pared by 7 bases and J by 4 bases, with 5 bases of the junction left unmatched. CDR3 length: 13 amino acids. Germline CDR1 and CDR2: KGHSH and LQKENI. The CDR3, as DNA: TGTGCCAGCTTGACAGGGGAGGGCACTGAAGCTTTCTTT. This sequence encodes CASLTGEGTEAFF. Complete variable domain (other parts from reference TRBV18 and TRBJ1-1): NAGVMQNPRHLVRRRGQEARLRCSPMKGHSHVYWYRQLPEEGLKFMVYLQKENIIDESGMPKERFSAEFPKEGPSILRIQQVVRGDSAAYFCASLTGEGTEAFFGQGTRLTVV.

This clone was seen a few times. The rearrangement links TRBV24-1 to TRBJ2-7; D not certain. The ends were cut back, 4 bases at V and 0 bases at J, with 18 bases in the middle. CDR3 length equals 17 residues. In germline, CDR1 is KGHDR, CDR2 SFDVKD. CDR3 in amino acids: CATSDPSTRSLSYEQYF. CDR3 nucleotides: TGTGCCACCAGTGACCCCTCGACCCGATCCCTCTCCTACGAGCAGTACTTC.

CDR3 DNA: TGTGCCAGTAGTCCCCGGACTGAGTACTACGAGCAGTACTTC. Translation: CASSPRTEYYEQYF. The chain combines TRBV19 with TRBJ2-7; D may be TRBD2 (5 bases). CDR1 is LNHDA, CDR2 SQIVND, per germline (reference sequence). The CDR3 sequence is 14 residues long. V was trimmed by 5 bases and J by 3 bases, leaving 14 bases between them.

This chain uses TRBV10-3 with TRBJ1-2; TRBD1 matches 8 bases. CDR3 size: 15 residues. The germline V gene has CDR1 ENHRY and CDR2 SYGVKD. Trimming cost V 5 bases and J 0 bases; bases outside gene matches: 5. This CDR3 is CAISRDRPANYGYTF. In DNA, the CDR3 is TGTGCCATCAGTCGGGACAGGCCAGCTAACTATGGCTACACCTTC.

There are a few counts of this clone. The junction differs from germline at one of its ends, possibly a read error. The CDR3 DNA follows: TGTGCCAGTAGTAGTGCAGAGACCTTCCTTCTCTTT. Translating it yields CASSSAETFLLF. This chain uses TRBV19 with TRBJ1-1; D is undetermined. Germline assignment: CDR1 LNHDA and CDR2 SQIVND (reference sequence). The CDR3 consists of 12 residues.

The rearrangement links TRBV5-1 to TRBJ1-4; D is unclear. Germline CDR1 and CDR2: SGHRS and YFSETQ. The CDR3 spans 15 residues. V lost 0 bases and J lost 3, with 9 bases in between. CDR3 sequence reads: CASSLDRAANEKLFF. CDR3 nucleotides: TGCGCCAGCAGCTTGGATCGGGCGGCTAATGAAAAACTGTTTTTT.

CDR3: CASSTRDRGQETQYF. In DNA form, the CDR3 reads TGTGCCAGCTCCACCCGGGACAGGGGTCAAGAGACCCAGTACTTC. The chain joins TRBV28 to TRBJ2-5; TRBD1 aligns across 10 bases. The V and J ends lost 8 bases and 2 bases, in that order; junction bases with no gene match: 8. CDR1 is MDHEN, CDR2 SYDVKM, per germline. CDR3 length: 15 amino acids.